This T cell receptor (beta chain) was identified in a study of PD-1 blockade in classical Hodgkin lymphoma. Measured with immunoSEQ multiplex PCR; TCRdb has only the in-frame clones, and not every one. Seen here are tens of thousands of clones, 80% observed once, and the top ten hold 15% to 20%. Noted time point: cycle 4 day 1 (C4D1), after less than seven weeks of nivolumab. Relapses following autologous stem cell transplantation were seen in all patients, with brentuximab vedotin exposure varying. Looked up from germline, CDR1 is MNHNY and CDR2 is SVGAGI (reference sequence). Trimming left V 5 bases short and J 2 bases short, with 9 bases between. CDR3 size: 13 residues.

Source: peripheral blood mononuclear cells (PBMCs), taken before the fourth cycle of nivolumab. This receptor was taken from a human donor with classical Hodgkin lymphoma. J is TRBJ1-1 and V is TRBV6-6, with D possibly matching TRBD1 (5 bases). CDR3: CASSAGDNTEAFF. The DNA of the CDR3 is TGTGCCAGCAGTGCCGGGGACAACACTGAAGCTTTCTTT.